This T cell receptor beta chain stems from a study of blood T cell repertoires in COVID-19. CDR1 and CDR2 from the germline V gene are KGHSH and LQKENI. V dropped 2 bases and J dropped 1; count of bases not matched to a gene: 3. The CDR3 sequence is 16 residues long. The table came from immunoSEQ multiplex PCR; TCRdb's copy has only in-frame clones and leaves some out. This sample yields around 380,000 clones, of which about 89% are seen a single time; 1.3% belongs to the top ten. For recovered donors of Cohort 3, there were two negative PCRs, clearance, or symptom resolution. The TCR comes from a young man who had recovered from COVID-19. Sequenced sample: PBMCs or T cells enriched from blood (not recorded which). The chain carries TRBV18 and TRBJ2-3; 10 bases match TRBD1. The CDR3 sequence is CASSPKGTGGTDTQYF. The CDR3 DNA reads as TGTGCCAGCTCACCAAAGGGGACAGGGGGCACAGATACGCAGTATTTT.